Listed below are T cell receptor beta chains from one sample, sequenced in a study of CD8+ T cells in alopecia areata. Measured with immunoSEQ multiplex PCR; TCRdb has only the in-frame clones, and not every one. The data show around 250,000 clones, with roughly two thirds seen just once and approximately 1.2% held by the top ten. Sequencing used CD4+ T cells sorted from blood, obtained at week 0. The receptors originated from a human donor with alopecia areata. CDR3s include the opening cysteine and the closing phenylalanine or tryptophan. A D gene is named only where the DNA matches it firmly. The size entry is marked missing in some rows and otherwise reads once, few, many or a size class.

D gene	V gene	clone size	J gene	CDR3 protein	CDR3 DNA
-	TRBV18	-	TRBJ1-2	CASSPVPGDYGYTF	TGTGCCAGCTCACCGGTTCCGGGTGACTATGGCTACACCTTC
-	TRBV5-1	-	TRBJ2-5	CASSSDGQETQYF	TGCGCCAGCAGCTCGGACGGACAAGAGACCCAGTACTTC
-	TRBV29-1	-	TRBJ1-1	CSVEGITEAFF	TGCAGCGTTGAGGGTATCACTGAAGCTTTCTTT
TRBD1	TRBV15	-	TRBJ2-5	CATSRDRYQETQYF	TGTGCCACCAGCAGGGACAGGTACCAAGAGACCCAGTACTTC
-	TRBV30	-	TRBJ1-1	CAWSRMGHGAFF	TGTGCCTGGAGCCGAATGGGACATGGAGCTTTCTTT
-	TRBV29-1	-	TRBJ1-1	CSVERGTGTEAFF	TGCAGCGTTGAAAGGGGAACGGGCACTGAAGCTTTCTTT
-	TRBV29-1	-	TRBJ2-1	CSAAVIGGDEQFF	TGCAGCGCGGCAGTGATAGGCGGGGATGAGCAGTTCTTC
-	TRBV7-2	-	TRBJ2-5	CASSSTETQYF	TGTGCCAGCAGCTCGACAGAGACCCAGTACTTC
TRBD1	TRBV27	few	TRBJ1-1	CASTRTGGFTEAFF	TGTGCCAGCACCAGGACAGGGGGGTTCACTGAAGCTTTCTTT
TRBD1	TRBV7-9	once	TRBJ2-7	CASTRTGLTYEQYF	TGTGCCAGCACCCGGACAGGGCTAACCTACGAGCAGTACTTC
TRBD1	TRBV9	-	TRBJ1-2	CASSIRTGSFYGYTF	TGTGCCAGCAGCATCCGGACAGGTAGCTTCTATGGCTACACCTTC
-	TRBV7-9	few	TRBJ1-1	CASSLVDSDTEAFF	TGTGCCAGCAGCTTAGTCGATTCTGACACTGAAGCTTTCTTT
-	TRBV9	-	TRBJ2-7	CASSVDPDAYEQYF	TGTGCCAGCAGCGTAGATCCGGATGCCTACGAGCAGTACTTC
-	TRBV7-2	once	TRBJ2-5	CASSPFMAETQYF	TGTGCCAGCAGCCCTTTTATGGCGGAGACCCAGTACTTC
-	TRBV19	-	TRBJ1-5	CASSISPRRRRNQPQHF	TGTGCCAGTAGTATAAGTCCCAGGCGGAGGCGTAATCAGCCCCAGCATTTT
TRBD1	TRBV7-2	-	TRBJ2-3	CASSLGDRTDTQYF	TGTGCCAGCAGCTTAGGGGACAGGACAGATACGCAGTATTTT
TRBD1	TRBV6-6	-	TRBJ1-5	CASSYGTVDQPQHF	TGTGCCAGCAGTTACGGGACAGTGGATCAGCCCCAGCATTTT
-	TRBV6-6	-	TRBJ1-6	CASILAGGSYNSPLHF	TGTGCCAGCATCCTAGCGGGGGGCTCCTATAATTCACCCCTCCACTTT
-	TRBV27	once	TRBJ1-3	CASSLFAATSGNTIYF	TGTGCCAGCAGTTTATTTGCAGCCACCTCTGGAAACACCATATATTTT
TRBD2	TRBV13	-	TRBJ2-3	CASNRGGPPDTQYF	TGTGCCAGCAATCGGGGGGGGCCGCCAGATACGCAGTATTTT
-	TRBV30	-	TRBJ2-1	CAWSVGSYNEQFF	TGTGCCTGGAGTGTCGGCTCCTACAATGAGCAGTTCTTC
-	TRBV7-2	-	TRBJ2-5	CASSLGGRQETQYF	TGTGCCAGCAGCTTAGGAGGTCGACAAGAGACCCAGTACTTC
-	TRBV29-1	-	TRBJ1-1	CSVTGFTLNTEAFF	TGCAGCGTAACAGGGTTTACACTAAACACTGAAGCTTTCTTT
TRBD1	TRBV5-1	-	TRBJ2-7	CASRKDRASYEQYF	TGCGCCAGCAGAAAGGACAGGGCATCCTACGAGCAGTACTTC
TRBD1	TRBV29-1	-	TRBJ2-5	CSVEFPAGGKTQYF	TGCAGCGTTGAGTTTCCGGCAGGGGGCAAGACCCAGTACTTC
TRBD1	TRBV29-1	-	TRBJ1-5	CSAGDRGDQPQHF	TGCAGCGCCGGGGACAGGGGGGATCAGCCCCAGCATTTT
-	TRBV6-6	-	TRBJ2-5	CASSIGTGGIETQYF	TGTGCCAGCAGTATTGGGACCGGCGGGATAGAGACCCAGTACTTC
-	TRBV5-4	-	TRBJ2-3	CASSLPHGDTQYF	TGTGCCAGCAGCTTACCCCACGGGGATACGCAGTATTTT
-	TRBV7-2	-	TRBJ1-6	CASSFMGANSPLHF	TGTGCCAGCAGCTTCATGGGGGCCAATTCACCCCTCCACTTT
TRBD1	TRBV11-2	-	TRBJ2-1	CASSRGTGRPLSYNEQFF	TGTGCCAGCAGCCGAGGGACAGGGAGGCCCCTCTCCTACAATGAGCAGTTCTTC
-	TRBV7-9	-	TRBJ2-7	CASSLRHEQYF	TGTGCCAGCAGCCTAAGGCACGAGCAGTACTTC
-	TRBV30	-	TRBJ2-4	CAWNVGAGLGKNIQYF	TGTGCCTGGAATGTTGGGGCGGGGTTGGGCAAAAACATTCAGTACTTC
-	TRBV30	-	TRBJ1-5	CAWSPDGHF	TGTGCCTGGAGTCCCGATGGGCATTTT
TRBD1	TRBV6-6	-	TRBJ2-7	CASSPRQGPYEQYF	TGTGCCAGCAGCCCCAGACAGGGCCCCTACGAGCAGTACTTC
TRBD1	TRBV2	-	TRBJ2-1	CASSETGTGGTEQFF	TGTGCCAGCAGTGAAACCGGGACAGGGGGGACTGAGCAGTTCTTC
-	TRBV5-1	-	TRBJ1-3	CASSLWAGNTIYF	TGCGCCAGCAGCTTGTGGGCTGGAAACACCATATATTTT
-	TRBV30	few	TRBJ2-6	CAWRRGGTASGANVLTF	TGTGCCTGGAGGAGGGGGGGTACCGCCTCTGGGGCCAACGTCCTGACTTTC
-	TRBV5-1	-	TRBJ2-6	CASGDSSGANVLTF	TGCGCCAGCGGAGACAGCTCTGGGGCCAACGTCCTGACTTTC
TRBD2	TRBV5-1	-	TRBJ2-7	CASSWTSSHEQYF	TGCGCCAGCTCCTGGACTAGCTCCCACGAGCAGTACTTC
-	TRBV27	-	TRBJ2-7	CASSFAGPYEQYF	TGTGCCAGCAGTTTCGCAGGTCCCTACGAGCAGTACTTC
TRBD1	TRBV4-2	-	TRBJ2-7	CASSHRLETGRGYEQYF	TGTGCCAGCAGCCACCGACTTGAGACAGGGAGAGGGTACGAGCAGTACTTC
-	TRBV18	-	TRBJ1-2	CASSPGNYGYTF	TGTGCCAGCTCACCGGGGAACTATGGCTACACCTTC
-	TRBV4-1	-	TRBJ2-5	CASSRGTGRFETQYF	TGCGCCAGCAGCCGTGGGACGGGAAGGTTTGAGACCCAGTACTTC
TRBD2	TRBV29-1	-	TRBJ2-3	CSFHSGGTDTQYF	TGCAGCTTCCATAGCGGGGGCACAGATACGCAGTATTTT
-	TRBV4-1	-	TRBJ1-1	CASSQTYLNTEAFF	TGCGCCAGCAGCCAAACGTATTTGAACACTGAAGCTTTCTTT
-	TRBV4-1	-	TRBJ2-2	CASSQDYGGELFF	TGCGCCAGCAGCCAAGATTACGGCGGGGAGCTGTTTTTT
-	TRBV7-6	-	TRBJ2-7	CASRSSQGSYEQYF	TGTGCCAGCAGATCCTCCCAGGGCTCCTACGAGCAGTACTTC
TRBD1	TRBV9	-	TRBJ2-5	CASSVGQGETQYF	TGTGCCAGCAGCGTAGGACAGGGGGAGACCCAGTACTTC
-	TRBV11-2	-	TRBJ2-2	CASSLMRLSGELFF	TGTGCCAGCAGCTTAATGCGGCTCTCCGGGGAGCTGTTTTTT
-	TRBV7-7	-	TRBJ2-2	CASNDGGPGELFF	TGTGCTAGCAACGATGGGGGTCCCGGGGAGCTGTTTTTT
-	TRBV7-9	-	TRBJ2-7	CASSPGLREQYF	TGTGCCAGCAGCCCGGGACTCCGCGAGCAGTACTTC
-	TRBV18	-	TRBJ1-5	CASSPEGYQPQHF	TGTGCCAGCTCACCTGAGGGGTATCAGCCCCAGCATTTT
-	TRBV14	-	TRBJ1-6	CASSQDQGYSPLHF	TGTGCCAGCAGCCAAGACCAGGGTTATTCACCCCTCCACTTT
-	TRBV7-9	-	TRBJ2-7	CASSLRGRTEGEQYF	TGTGCCAGCAGCTTACGAGGGCGGACGGAGGGGGAGCAGTACTTC
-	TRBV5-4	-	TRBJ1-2	CASSLVGGDYGYTF	TGTGCCAGCAGCTTGGTAGGGGGTGACTATGGCTACACCTTC
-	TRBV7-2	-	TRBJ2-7	CASSLYGSVRSYEQYF	TGTGCCAGCAGCTTATATGGGTCGGTCAGGTCCTACGAGCAGTACTTC